Detailed here is one T cell receptor beta chain. Per the study methods: Estimation of nucleated cell counts relied on the amplification of reference gene primers. Produced via immunoSEQ multiplex PCR; TCRdb's table is partial and in-frame only. V and J calls and clone size come straight from that table; D and trimming were deduced from the DNA. The sample lists over 200,000 clones, approximately 90% occurring once. Those enrolled in Seattle joined during active infection and were followed longitudinally afterward. The sample comes from a study of blood T cell repertoires in COVID-19. About the study: COVID-19 samples collected from the United States, Italy and Spain covered acute and convalescent phases. From T cells, B-cell-depleted T cells, or PBMCs came the material, which was cDNA or gDNA.

The CDR3 length is 16 residues. CDR1 MNHEY and CDR2 SMNVEV come from the germline V gene (reference sequence). Trimming shortened V by 7 bases and J by 0 bases, and 19 bases separated the two germline ends. This sequence was found in a man aged 25 to 40 with COVID-19, enrolled during active disease. The chain recombines TRBV27 with TRBJ2-7; tentatively, D is TRBD1 (6 bases). Sequenced sample: peripheral blood. CDR3 residues: CASTPRAGANSYEQYF. In nucleotides, the CDR3 is TGTGCCAGCACCCCCAGGGCAGGGGCGAACTCCTACGAGCAGTACTTC.